This passage covers 30 T cell receptor beta chains from one sample sequenced in a study of cytomegalovirus exposure and HLA in healthy donors. Use of 60 Vbeta and 13 Jbeta primers characterized the PCR. Profiled with immunoSEQ multiplex PCR; TCRdb holds only in-frame clones, not every one. The sample shows more than 140,000 clones, around 66% of them seen only once. The sequenced material came from PBMCs. These receptors came from a woman in her 30s in good health and CMV-seropositive.

The chain employs TRBV6-1 and TRBJ1-3; 8 bases fit TRBD1. The germline gives CDR1 MNHNS, CDR2 SASEGT. CDR3 length: 14 amino acids. The J segment lost 5 bases and the V segment lost 5 bases, leaving 5 bases of the junction unmatched. In DNA form, the CDR3 reads TGTGCCAGCAGTATGACAGGGGAGAGAAACACCATATATTTT. It is translated as CASSMTGERNTIYF.

The chain is built from TRBV4-1 and TRBJ1-1, with D hard to call. The CDR3 has 12 residues. Trimming stripped 3 bases from V and 4 bases from J, with 6 bases between. Germline CDR1 is MGHRA and CDR2 is YSYEKL. The CDR3 spells CASSQSSTEAFF. CDR3 nucleotide sequence: TGCGCCAGCAGCCAGTCGAGCACTGAAGCTTTCTTT.

The chain carries TRBV7-8 and TRBJ2-1; TRBD2 aligns across 9 bases. The CDR3 is made up of 14 amino acids. The junction had 1 base not matched to a gene; V was cut back by 1 base and J by 6 bases. The germline gives CDR1 SGHVS, CDR2 FQNEAQ. In DNA form, the CDR3 reads TGTGCCAGCAGCTTAGAGCGGGGGGCCAATGAGCAGTTCTTC. Protein: CASSLERGANEQFF. The entire variable domain, with the rest obtained from reference TRBV7-8 and TRBJ2-1, is as follows: GAGVSQSPRYKVAKRGQDVALRCDPISGHVSLFWYQQALGQGPEFLTYFQNEAQLDKSGLPSDRFFAERPEGSVSTLKIQRTQQEDSAVYLCASSLERGANEQFFGPGTRLTVL.

The rearrangement joins TRBV6-5 to TRBJ1-3, with 7 positions matching TRBD1. Trimming removed 5 bases from V and 3 bases from J; junction bases left unmatched: 1. CDR1 is MNHEY and CDR2 is SVGAGI in the germline V gene. This CDR3 comprises 13 residues. CDR3 in DNA: TGTGCCAGCAGTCGACAGGGTGGAAACACCATATATTTT. Translation: CASSRQGGNTIYF.

This clone was recorded only once. The chain joins TRBV27 to TRBJ1-1; 7 nucleotides align to TRBD1. Losses at the gene ends were 6 bases for V and 1 base for J; bases not matched to a gene: 2. CDR1 and CDR2 from the germline V gene are MNHEY and SMNVEV (reference sequence). This CDR3 spans 13 amino acids. CDR3 sequence reads: CASRGTANTEAFF. For the CDR3, the DNA is TGTGCCAGCAGGGGGACAGCGAACACTGAAGCTTTCTTT.

The sample holds a few counts of this clone. V and J are TRBV6-1 and TRBJ2-7; a weak D match, TRBD2 (6 bases). The CDR3 length is 14 residues. Trimming left V 3 bases short and J 4 bases short, with 13 bases between. Germline V gives CDR1 MNHNS, CDR2 SASEGT. The chain's CDR3 is CASSEGREAYEQYF. For the CDR3, the DNA is TGTGCCAGCAGTGAGGGCAGGGAGGCTTACGAGCAGTACTTC.

On this clone: This CDR3 is also generated by other DNA sequences in the sample. The chain recombines TRBV7-9 with TRBJ1-1; no firm D call. Germline loops: CDR1 SEHNR, CDR2 FQNEAQ (reference sequence). This CDR3 contains 13 residues. The V and J ends lost 2 bases and 1 base respectively, with 5 bases between them. The CDR3: CASSLRGNTEAFF. In DNA, the CDR3 is TGTGCCAGCAGCTTACGGGGGAACACTGAAGCTTTCTTT.

This clone was found once. The chain couples TRBV19 to TRBJ1-5, with TRBD1 identical over 9 bases. V trimming: 3 bases; J trimming: 4 bases; junction bases outside the gene matches: 7. Germline V gene data show CDR1 as LNHDA and CDR2 as SQIVND (reference sequence). This CDR3 region has 16 residues. CDR3 DNA sequence: TGTGCCAGTAGTATGGGGGGACAGGGAGGGAATCAGCCCCAGCATTTT. This encodes CASSMGGQGGNQPQHF.

The chain uses TRBV7-9 and TRBJ2-1; 8 bases match TRBD2. The junction had 13 bases not matched to a gene; V was cut back by 1 base and J by 8 bases. Germline V gene lookup returns CDR1 SEHNR and CDR2 FQNEAQ (reference sequence). The CDR3 is 17 amino acids. As DNA, the CDR3 is TGTGCCAGCAGCTTAGGTTCCGCTAGCGGGCGTTGGGATGAGCAGTTCTTC. Protein product: CASSLGSASGRWDEQFF.

V gene TRBV5-1 combines with J gene TRBJ2-6, with 7 nucleotides matching TRBD1. Per the germline V gene, CDR1 is SGHRS and CDR2 is YFSETQ. V shed 4 bases, J shed 7 bases, and the junction held 11 bases outside the gene matches. The CDR3 spans 16 residues. The CDR3: CASSPLPGQLANVLTF. The CDR3 coding sequence is TGCGCCAGCAGCCCCCTGCCGGGACAGCTTGCCAACGTCCTGACTTTC.

This chain connects TRBV29-1 to TRBJ2-1, with D possibly being TRBD1 (7 bases). Trimming took 7 bases from V and 7 from J, leaving 23 bases between them. In germline, CDR1 is SQVTM, CDR2 ANQGSEA. The CDR3 runs 15 residues. CDR3 coding DNA: TGCAGCGGACGGAAGGGGGCTAGCGTCGAGAATGAGCAGTTCTTC. Translation gives CSGRKGASVENEQFF.

The gene calls are TRBV6-1 and TRBJ2-3; the match to TRBD1 covers 7 bases. After removal of 0 bases from V and 14 bases from J, the junction contained 8 bases not matched to a gene. The CDR3 consists of 13 residues. The germline gives CDR1 MNHNS, CDR2 SASEGT. The CDR3 region has the DNA TGTGCCAGCAGTGAAGCCGCAGGGGGTGGATGGTATTTT. This translates into CASSEAAGGGWYF.

The V call is TRBV10-3, the J call TRBJ2-1; 8 positions agree with TRBD2. Germline loops: CDR1 ENHRY, CDR2 SYGVKD. The CDR3 loop spans 17 amino acids. V was clipped by 10 bases and J by 2 bases; unmatched bases: 16. CDR3 sequence (DNA): TGTGCCACCACAAGCGCTACGAGCGGGAGAACCTACAATGAGCAGTTCTTC. This gives the protein CATTSATSGRTYNEQFF.

The chain has TRBV30 and TRBJ2-5; 13 nucleotides line up with TRBD2. This CDR3 has 16 amino acids. Per the germline V gene, CDR1 is GTSNPN and CDR2 is SVGIG (reference sequence). V was clipped by 5 bases and J by 5 bases; unmatched bases: 11. Written as DNA, the CDR3 is TGTGCCTGGGCCAAGGGGACTAGCGGGGCGATGGAGACCCAGTACTTC. Protein: CAWAKGTSGAMETQYF.

This clone was observed a single time. The gene calls are TRBV19 and TRBJ2-1, with a possible D match to TRBD2 (6 bases). The V gene lost 5 bases and the J gene lost 4 bases, with 15 bases spanning the gap. The CDR3 sequence is 15 residues long. CDR1 is LNHDA and CDR2 is SQIVND in the germline V gene (reference sequence). The CDR3 region is CASSPWDSGYNEQFF. CDR3 coding DNA: TGTGCCAGTAGTCCCTGGGACTCGGGGTACAATGAGCAGTTCTTC. The full variable domain, completed using reference TRBV19 and TRBJ2-1, is DGGITQSPKYLFRKEGQNVTLSCEQNLNHDAMYWYRQDPGQGLRLIYYSQIVNDFQKGDIAEGYSVSREKKESFPLTVTSAQKNPTAFYLCASSPWDSGYNEQFFGPGTRLTVL.

The V and J genes are TRBV6-1 and TRBJ2-1; D ambiguous. The V end was cut by 7 bases, the J end by 6 bases, with 13 bases between. CDR1 is MNHNS, CDR2 SASEGT, per germline. The CDR3 loop spans 13 amino acids. The CDR3 region is CASIPRGANEQFF. In nucleotides, the CDR3 is TGTGCCAGCATCCCCCGAGGAGCCAATGAGCAGTTCTTC.

The chain has TRBV9 and TRBJ2-3, with 7 bases lining up with TRBD2. The CDR3 runs 16 residues. V was pared by 4 bases and J by 7 bases, with 15 bases of the junction left unmatched. The germline gives CDR1 SGDLS, CDR2 YYNGEE. In DNA, the CDR3 is TGTGCCAGCAGCCCCCGCCCAGCGGAGCGGGGAAATACGCAGTATTTT. This sequence encodes CASSPRPAERGNTQYF.

This clone appeared once. This chain uses TRBV2 with TRBJ1-1; D remains unclear. V dropped 3 bases and J dropped 0 bases, with 5 bases sitting between them. CDR1 is SNHLY, CDR2 FYNNEI, per germline. The CDR3 has 13 residues. Here the CDR3 DNA reads TGTGCCAGCAGTGAGGCAGTGAACACTGAAGCTTTCTTT. Translation: CASSEAVNTEAFF. Drawing the rest from reference TRBV2 and TRBJ1-1, the complete variable domain is EPEVTQTPSHQVTQMGQEVILRCVPISNHLYFYWYRQILGQKVEFLVSFYNNEISEKSEIFDDQFSVERPDGSNFTLKIRSTKLEDSAMYFCASSEAVNTEAFFGQGTRLTVV.

This clone was recorded a few times. The V gene is TRBV7-2, the J gene TRBJ1-6; no definite D call. This CDR3 region has 16 residues. Germline values: CDR1 SGHTA, CDR2 FQGNSA. The ends were cut back, 7 bases at V and 3 bases at J, with 16 bases in the middle. The CDR3 nucleotides are TGTGCCAGCACGCCCCGGAGCGGAAACTATAATTCACCCCTCCACTTT. Its protein is CASTPRSGNYNSPLHF. Together with reference TRBV7-2 and TRBJ1-6, the CDR3 gives the full variable domain: GAGVSQSPSNKVTEKGKDVELRCDPISGHTALYWYRQSLGQGLEFLIYFQGNSAPDKSGLPSDRFSAERTGGSVSTLTIQRTQQEDSAVYLCASTPRSGNYNSPLHFGNGTRLTVT.

The V and J genes are TRBV9 and TRBJ2-5; D unclear. V was clipped by 4 bases and J by 5 bases, with 12 bases between them. CDR1 is SGDLS, CDR2 YYNGEE, per germline. The CDR3 runs to 13 residues. The chain's CDR3 is CASSPAWAETQYF. CDR3 bases: TGTGCCAGCAGCCCGGCCTGGGCGGAGACCCAGTACTTC.

This rearrangement joins TRBV19 to TRBJ1-2, with a possible D match to TRBD1 (6 bases). This CDR3 region has 13 residues. Trimming took 7 bases from V and 6 from J, leaving 15 bases between them. The V gene's germline CDR1 is LNHDA and CDR2 SQIVND (reference sequence). The CDR3 DNA is TGTGCCAGTACCGCAGGACAGTTTGATGGCTACACCTTC. Its protein is CASTAGQFDGYTF.

The chain couples TRBV7-2 to TRBJ1-1; D ambiguous. The CDR3 contains 14 residues. Germline lookup yields CDR1 SGHTA and CDR2 FQGNSA. The V end lost 2 bases, the J end lost 6 bases, and 13 bases lay between the germline ends. The CDR3 DNA reads as TGTGCCAGCAGCTTATCGCTGTCTAGGCCTGAAGCTTTCTTT. It codes for CASSLSLSRPEAFF.

The rearrangement joins TRBV4-2 to TRBJ2-5; 12 bases agree with TRBD2. With the DNA end fitting TRBJ2-7 better, the J assignment may be wrong. Per the germline V gene, CDR1 is LGHNA and CDR2 is YNFKEQ. CDR3 size: 16 residues. CDR3 residues: CASSLRTSGATYEQYF. CDR3 coding DNA: TGTGCCAGCAGCCTACGGACTAGCGGGGCAACCTACGAGCAGTACTTC.

This clone was seen a handful of times. The genes are TRBV13 and TRBJ2-1, with 8 bases identical to TRBD1. CDR3 length: 16 residues. Germline values: CDR1 PRHDT, CDR2 FYEKMQ (reference sequence). Germline trimming cut 0 bases from V and 5 bases from J; bases unmatched to any gene: 6. The CDR3 region has the DNA TGTGCCAGCAGCTTAGGGGCAGGGGGCTTCCACAATGAGCAGTTCTTC. It yields the protein CASSLGAGGFHNEQFF.

This chain uses TRBV6-1 with TRBJ1-6; maybe TRBD1 (5 bases). This CDR3 is 15 amino acids long. V dropped 5 bases and J dropped 8 bases, with 16 bases sitting between them. In germline, CDR1 is MNHNS, CDR2 SASEGT. CDR3 loop: CASSLNQGRDSPLHF. In DNA, the CDR3 is TGTGCCAGCAGTCTCAACCAGGGAAGGGATTCACCCCTCCACTTT.

The sample holds a few counts of this clone. V usage is TRBV29-1 and J usage is TRBJ2-5, with 7 bases matching TRBD1. The J call may be in error: the DNA end matches TRBJ2-7 better. Germline V gene lookup returns CDR1 SQVTM and CDR2 ANQGSEA. CDR3 length: 12 amino acids. In nucleotides, the CDR3 is TGCAGCGTCATGGGACAGTTCGACGAGCAGTACTTC. Translated: CSVMGQFDEQYF.

The V gene is TRBV29-1, the J gene TRBJ1-6; possibly TRBD1 for D (6 bases). CDR1 SQVTM and CDR2 ANQGSEA come from the germline V gene. The CDR3 spans 12 residues. The V end lost 6 bases, the J end lost 9 bases, and 12 bases lay between the germline ends. The CDR3 here is CSVQVGGSPLHF. Written as DNA, the CDR3 is TGCAGCGTCCAGGTAGGGGGTTCACCCCTCCACTTT.

Remarks on this clone: One end of the junction varies from germline; a read error may be responsible. The chain recombines TRBV7-7 with TRBJ2-3; TRBD2 agrees at 8 bases. This CDR3 spans 15 amino acids. Germline V gives CDR1 SSHAT, CDR2 FNYEAQ (reference sequence). This chain's CDR3 is CASSLFSGGTDTQYF. DNA of the CDR3: TGTGCTAGCAGCTTGTTTAGCGGGGGCACAGATACGCAGTATTTT.

The chain has TRBV27 and TRBJ2-1; D perhaps matches TRBD1 (5 bases). Trimming removed 6 bases from V and 1 base from J, with 10 bases in between. Germline V gives CDR1 MNHEY, CDR2 SMNVEV (reference sequence). The CDR3 is 14 amino acids. CDR3 protein: CASSRERSYNEQFF. CDR3 coding DNA: TGTGCCAGCAGCAGGGAAAGGTCCTACAATGAGCAGTTCTTC.

This chain uses TRBV14 with TRBJ1-2; D unresolved. CDR3 length equals 12 residues. Germline loops: CDR1 SGHDN, CDR2 FVKESK. The ends were cut back, 4 bases at V and 6 bases at J, with 9 bases in the middle. CDR3 nucleotide sequence: TGTGCCAGCAGCCGCTTACGGGATGGCTACACCTTC. It encodes CASSRLRDGYTF.